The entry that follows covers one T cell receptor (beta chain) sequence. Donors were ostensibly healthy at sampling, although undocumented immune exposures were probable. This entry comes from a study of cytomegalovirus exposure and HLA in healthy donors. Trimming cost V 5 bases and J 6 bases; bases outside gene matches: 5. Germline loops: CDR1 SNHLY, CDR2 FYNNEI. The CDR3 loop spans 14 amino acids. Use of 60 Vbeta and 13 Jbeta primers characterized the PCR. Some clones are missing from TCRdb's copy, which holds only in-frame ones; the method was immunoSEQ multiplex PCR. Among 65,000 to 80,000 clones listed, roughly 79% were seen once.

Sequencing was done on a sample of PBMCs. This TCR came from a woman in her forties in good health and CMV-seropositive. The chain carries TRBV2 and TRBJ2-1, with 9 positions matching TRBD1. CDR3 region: CASSPDRGINEQFF. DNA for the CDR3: TGTGCCAGCAGTCCGGACAGGGGAATCAATGAGCAGTTCTTC.